The 25 T cell receptor beta chains in this list originate from one sample, sequenced in a study of immune reconstitution after stem cell transplant in scleroderma. TCRdb used MiXCR to reprocess the RT-PCR reads, holding one entry per CDR3 protein. Counted here are 500 or so distinct CDR3 sequences, over 20% occurring once; the ten biggest clones make up less than 15%. The sample was acquired before or after autologous hematopoietic stem cell transplantation (not recorded which). These receptors originate from a female donor with systemic sclerosis.

By frequency in the sample, this clonotype is large. The chain links TRBV6-5 to TRBJ2-1; D gene ambiguous. The V end was cut by 6 bases, the J end by 5 bases, with 14 bases between. This CDR3 comprises 14 residues. From germline, CDR1 is MNHEY and CDR2 SVGAGI. CDR3 coding DNA: TGTGCCAGCAGCCTCCTTAGGACGGACAATGAGCAGTTCTTC. As protein: CASSLLRTDNEQFF.

In this sample, this clonotype is large. CDR3 nucleotide sequence: TGTGCCTCTTCCGGGACAAGTAATGAAAAACTGTTTTTT. Encoded protein: CASSGTSNEKLFF. V and J are TRBV30 and TRBJ1-4; D is perhaps TRBD1 (6 bases). This CDR3 spans 13 amino acids. Per germline, CDR1 GTSNPN and CDR2 SVGIG (reference sequence). Trimming took 7 bases from V and 4 from J, leaving 13 bases between them.

Relative to its sample, this clonotype is large. This chain joins TRBV2 and TRBJ2-7, with D perhaps being TRBD1 or TRBD2 (5 bases each). CDR1 is SNHLY, CDR2 FYNNEI, per germline. The V and J ends lost 4 bases and 7 bases respectively, with 8 bases between them. This CDR3 region has 11 residues. In nucleotides, the CDR3 is TGTGCCAGCAGTGCAGGGAGTGAGCAGTACTTC. Translated, it gives CASSAGSEQYF.

This clonotype is labeled large. The CDR3 DNA is TGTGCCAGCAGTATAAAGGTTAGGACTCCTGAAAAACTGTTTTTT. Translated, it gives CASSIKVRTPEKLFF. The J gene is TRBJ1-4, the V gene TRBV12-3 or TRBV12-4; D is unresolved. The CDR3 covers 15 residues. With 5 bases removed from V and 7 bases from J, the gap between germline ends came to 17 bases.

Written as DNA, the CDR3 is TGTGCCAGCAGCTTAGGAGGGAGCCCGATAGAGCAGTACTTC. Translating it yields CASSLGGSPIEQYF. This rearrangement joins TRBV7-2 to TRBJ2-7; TRBD2 is a possible D gene (5 bases). Trimming left V 1 base short and J 7 bases short, with 14 bases between. Per the germline V gene, CDR1 is SGHTA and CDR2 is FQGNSA. The CDR3 consists of 14 residues.

This clonotype rates as large. The rearrangement links TRBV20-1 to TRBJ1-5; perhaps TRBD1 as D (6 bases). V dropped 3 bases and J dropped 7 bases, with 13 bases sitting between them. This CDR3 is built from 13 residues. Germline CDR1 and CDR2: DFQATT and SNEGSKA (reference sequence). DNA of the CDR3: TGCAGTGCTAGTCCGGGGGGCGACCAGCCCCAGCATTTT. This translates into CSASPGGDQPQHF.

Sample share makes this clonotype large. This chain joins TRBV5-1 and TRBJ2-3, with D maybe TRBD2 (6 bases). This CDR3 has 14 amino acids. Deletions cut 5 bases from V and 2 bases from J, with 12 bases between. Germline CDR1 is SGHRS and CDR2 is YFSETQ. The DNA for the CDR3 is TGCGCCAGCAGGTCCGGACTACTCACAGATACGCAGTATTTT. Residues: CASRSGLLTDTQYF. The complete variable domain, with remaining parts taken from reference TRBV5-1 and TRBJ2-3, reads KAGVTQTPRYLIKTRGQQVTLSCSPISGHRSVSWYQQTPGQGLQFLFEYFSETQRNKGNFPGRFSGRQFSNSRSEMNVSTLELGDSALYLCASRSGLLTDTQYFGPGTRLTVL.

This rearrangement joins TRBV5-1 to TRBJ1-1; no clear D gene. V lost 0 bases to trimming and J lost 3 bases, with 12 bases between them. The CDR3 has 15 residues. Germline CDR1 SGHRS, CDR2 YFSETQ. CDR3 nucleotides: TGCGCCAGCAGCTTGGTGGCAGATATTTACACTGAAGCTTTCTTT. Its protein is CASSLVADIYTEAFF. The full variable domain, in which reference TRBV5-1 and TRBJ1-1 provide the parts outside the CDR3, is KAGVTQTPRYLIKTRGQQVTLSCSPISGHRSVSWYQQTPGQGLQFLFEYFSETQRNKGNFPGRFSGRQFSNSRSEMNVSTLELGDSALYLCASSLVADIYTEAFFGQGTRLTVV.

By share, this clonotype counts as large. The chain employs TRBV14 and TRBJ1-1; 7 bases agree with TRBD1. Per germline, CDR1 SGHDN and CDR2 FVKESK. After removal of 2 bases from V and 6 bases from J, the junction contained 3 bases not matched to a gene. This CDR3 region has 13 residues. CDR3 residues: CASSQFRGAEAFF. The CDR3 DNA is TGTGCCAGCAGCCAATTCAGGGGGGCTGAAGCTTTCTTT.

This chain joins TRBV28 and TRBJ1-5; D possibly corresponds to TRBD1 (6 bases). Germline V gives CDR1 MDHEN, CDR2 SYDVKM. The CDR3 totals 17 residues. Trimming removed 4 bases from V and 3 bases from J, with 19 bases in between. CDR3 DNA: TGTGCCAGCAGTTCCCGAGGACAGCAACCATTCAATCAGCCCCAGCATTTT. This translates into CASSSRGQQPFNQPQHF.

This clonotype is termed large. This sequence joins TRBV9 and TRBJ2-1; tentatively, D is TRBD2 (6 bases). The CDR3 totals 18 residues. The V end lost 2 bases, the J end lost 8 bases, and 26 bases lay between the germline ends. Germline CDR1 reads SGDLS; CDR2 reads YYNGEE. In DNA form, the CDR3 reads TGTGCCAGCAGCGTCAACCGGGAGAACGGAGCTCCTTCTTATGAGCAGTTCTTC. Translated: CASSVNRENGAPSYEQFF.

In this sample, this clonotype turned up a few times. The rearrangement joins TRBV7-2 to TRBJ1-2; D ambiguous. Deletions cut 3 bases from V and 6 bases from J, with 11 bases between. CDR3 length equals 13 residues. Germline values: CDR1 SGHTA, CDR2 FQGNSA. CDR3 in amino acids: CASSFEEVNGYTF. CDR3 coding DNA: TGTGCCAGCAGCTTTGAAGAAGTAAATGGCTACACCTTC.

By sample share, this clonotype is large (0.1 to 1%). J is TRBJ1-2 and V is TRBV13; D possibly corresponds to TRBD1 (6 bases). Germline V lookup: CDR1 PRHDT, CDR2 FYEKMQ (reference sequence). This CDR3 spans 14 amino acids. V was shortened by 2 bases and J by 5 bases, with 12 bases between the two germline ends. CDR3: CASSLQGLRYGYTF. The CDR3 DNA reads TGTGCCAGCAGCTTACAGGGGCTCCGATATGGCTACACCTTC.

The genes are TRBV18 and TRBJ2-7; D is unclear. This CDR3 spans 13 amino acids. Trimming pared 4 bases from V and 5 bases from J, leaving 12 bases between. CDR1 and CDR2 (germline): KGHSH, LQKENI. The CDR3 DNA is TGTGCCAGCTCACTGTCTGGGATTGACGAGCAGTACTTC. As protein: CASSLSGIDEQYF.

Relative to its sample, this clonotype is large. The CDR3 DNA is TGTGCCAGCAGCCTGACGGGTTACGAGCAGTACTTC. Its translation is CASSLTGYEQYF. The V call is TRBV7-2, the J call TRBJ2-7, with D hard to call. V was shortened by 5 bases and J by 4 bases, with 9 bases between the two germline ends. Looked up from germline, CDR1 is SGHTA and CDR2 is FQGNSA. The CDR3 length is 12 residues.

By share of the sample, this clonotype is large. The junction differs from germline at one of its ends, possibly a read error. This chain connects TRBV2 to TRBJ1-2, with D possibly being TRBD1 (6 bases). Germline V CDR1 and CDR2: SNHLY, FYNNEI. CDR3 size: 16 residues. CDR3 loop: CASSEALGGQGYGHTF. CDR3 nucleotides: TGTGCCAGCAGTGAAGCGCTGGGGGGGCAGGGCTATGGCCACACCTTC.

V gene TRBV7-6 combines with J gene TRBJ2-7, with 9 bases aligning to TRBD1. V shed 1 base, J shed 3 bases, and the junction held 28 bases outside the gene matches. Germline CDR1 and CDR2: SGHVS and FNYEAQ. The CDR3 is made up of 23 amino acids. The CDR3 region is CASSLEAGSGVIKRDRVNYEQYF. For the CDR3, the DNA is TGTGCCAGCAGCTTAGAGGCGGGGTCGGGGGTTATTAAACGGGACAGGGTGAACTACGAGCAGTACTTC.

Sample share makes this clonotype large. The chain couples TRBV7-6 to TRBJ1-2; D might be TRBD1 (5 bases). Per germline, CDR1 SGHVS and CDR2 FNYEAQ. V lost 4 bases and J 7 bases, leaving 13 bases between the germline ends. This CDR3 is built from 13 residues. The CDR3 protein is CASSSNQGGGYTF. The CDR3 DNA reads as TGTGCCAGCAGCTCCAACCAGGGAGGTGGCTACACCTTC.

This clonotype is large within its sample. V is TRBV6-1 and J is TRBJ2-1, with TRBD2 as a possible D gene (6 bases). From germline, CDR1 is MNHNS and CDR2 SASEGT. Trimming removed 8 bases at V and 7 bases at J, with 12 bases between. The length of the CDR3 is 12 residues. Here the CDR3 DNA reads TGTGCCAGCTTCAACGGGGGTAATGAGCAGTTCTTC. Translation gives CASFNGGNEQFF.

By sample share, this clonotype is large. The chain couples TRBV20-1 to TRBJ2-1; a weak D match, TRBD2 (5 bases). Germline CDR1 and CDR2: DFQATT and SNEGSKA (reference sequence). This CDR3 region has 12 residues. The V end was cut by 3 bases, the J end by 5 bases, with 8 bases between. CDR3 nucleotides: TGCAGTGCTAGCGGGGAAAACAATGAGCAGTTCTTC. Its protein product is CSASGENNEQFF.

The chain links TRBV29-1 to TRBJ1-3; D is unresolved. Trimming stripped 7 bases from V and 4 bases from J, with 14 bases between. This CDR3 comprises 13 residues. Looked up from germline, CDR1 is SQVTM and CDR2 is ANQGSEA. The CDR3 DNA follows: TGCAGCGCGGCTCCCCACATCGGAAACACCATATATTTT. This codes for CSAAPHIGNTIYF.

This clonotype rates as medium-sized. This chain uses TRBV12-3 or TRBV12-4 with TRBJ2-7; 11 bases fit TRBD2. This CDR3 comprises 17 residues. V lost 2 bases, J lost 1 base, and 7 bases stayed unmatched. The CDR3 DNA reads as TGTGCCAGCAGTTTAAGGCTAGCGGGAGGTTCTTCCTACGAGCAGTACTTC. Its translation: CASSLRLAGGSSYEQYF.

The chain couples TRBV6-1 to TRBJ1-1; D is unclear. Per germline, CDR1 MNHNS and CDR2 SASEGT. V dropped 6 bases and J dropped 4 bases, with 6 bases sitting between them. The CDR3 contains 11 residues. The CDR3 here is CASRGITEAFF. CDR3 coding DNA: TGTGCCAGCAGGGGCATCACTGAAGCTTTCTTT.

This clonotype was observed a single time. This chain uses TRBV6-5 with TRBJ1-1, with D tentatively TRBD1 (5 bases). This CDR3 has 12 residues. Germline CDR1 reads MNHEY; CDR2 reads SVGAGI. V lost 2 bases and J 4 bases, leaving 5 bases between the germline ends. CDR3 sequence reads: CASSYGGTEAFF. DNA of the CDR3: TGTGCCAGCAGTTACGGGGGCACTGAAGCTTTCTTT.

Within the sample, this clonotype is large. This chain connects TRBV7-2 to TRBJ2-7; D not resolved. This CDR3 has 15 residues. CDR1 SGHTA and CDR2 FQGNSA come from the germline V gene. V lost 2 bases and J 1 base, leaving 12 bases between the germline ends. CDR3 coding DNA: TGTGCCAGCAGCTTAATGGGGAAAGATTCCTACGAGCAGTACTTC. It translates to CASSLMGKDSYEQYF.